The T cell receptor beta chain described here comes from a study of post-analysis software for immune sequencing data. As for the study in general: Recorded subtypes: relapsing-remitting, secondary progressive, progressive-relapsing; some patients unannotated.

Unique molecular identifiers were carried by the TCR beta cDNA libraries. T cells numbering 1 to 10 million gave rise to around 460,000 cDNA molecules. TCRdb re-called the PCR reads through MiXCR, storing one row per CDR3 protein. The table includes more than 450,000 distinct CDR3 sequences, 44% detected once. As to this clonotype: Its antigen is not identified.

General study findings and limits: Those samples that were prepared in the same batch co-clustered strongly by F measure. The normalized Chao1 diversity of multiple sclerosis patients was significantly lower than that of controls.

The TCR sequence derives from a girl between 10 and 17 years old with multiple sclerosis. The sample comprised blood.

The CDR3 here is CASSSLLGGGQPQHF. For the CDR3, the DNA is TGTGCCAGCAGTTCCTTATTGGGGGGAGGACAGCCCCAGCATTTT. This chain joins TRBV27 and TRBJ1-5, with D perhaps TRBD1 (5 bases). Germline loops: CDR1 MNHEY, CDR2 SMNVEV (reference sequence). The CDR3 is 15 residues long. Trimming cost V 4 bases and J 7 bases, with 17 bases left between them.